The 6 T cell receptor beta chains reported below all come from one sample, sequenced in a study of T cell repertoires in cytomegalovirus infection. Their antigen targets remain unknown. TCRdb ran MiXCR on the reads and lists one entry per CDR3 protein. The data contain 400,000 to 600,000 distinct CDR3 sequences, 40% to 50% of them singletons. Source: cultured PBMCs, taken from culture after CMV antigen stimulation. The origin of the receptors is a human donor in good health (CMV status not recorded). Some clones in this sample may be carry-over from other donors' samples.

This clonotype was recorded a few times. The chain combines TRBV6-1 with TRBJ2-1; TRBD2 is a possible D gene (5 bases). Trimming left V 7 bases short and J 7 bases short, with 17 bases between. CDR1 and CDR2 from the germline V gene are MNHNS and SASEGT. The CDR3 sequence is 14 residues long. CDR3 residues: CASNGELSGNEQFF. In nucleotides, the CDR3 is TGTGCCAGCAACGGGGAACTCTCTGGAAATGAGCAGTTCTTC.

The chain recombines TRBV7-2 with TRBJ2-4; perhaps TRBD2 as D (5 bases). CDR3 length: 13 amino acids. Trimming removed 4 bases from V and 7 bases from J, with 11 bases in between. In germline, CDR1 is SGHTA, CDR2 FQGNSA. Here the CDR3 DNA reads TGTGCCAGCAGCTCCCCGAGAGGGAACATTCAGTACTTC. Its translation: CASSSPRGNIQYF.

The V and J genes are TRBV29-1 and TRBJ1-5; D is undetermined. There are 11 residues in the CDR3. CDR1 is SQVTM and CDR2 is ANQGSEA in the germline V gene. The germline V and J ends were trimmed by 4 bases and 4 bases, with 5 bases remaining between them. The CDR3 is CSVGTNQPQHF. DNA of the CDR3: TGCAGCGTTGGGACTAATCAGCCCCAGCATTTT.

CDR3 protein: CARPRGPTSYEQYF. The CDR3 bases are TGTGCCAGACCTCGGGGGCCCACCTCCTACGAGCAGTACTTC. The J gene is TRBJ2-7, the V gene TRBV10-3; D may correspond to TRBD1 or TRBD2 (6 bases each). Trimming removed 10 bases from V and 0 bases from J, with 16 bases in between. The CDR3 contains 14 residues. Germline V CDR1 and CDR2: ENHRY, SYGVKD.

This clonotype was detected once. The chain is built from TRBV9 and TRBJ1-2; D is perhaps TRBD1 (5 bases). The CDR3 has 13 amino acids. Per the germline V gene, CDR1 is SGDLS and CDR2 is YYNGEE. V gave up 3 bases and J gave up 1 base, with 7 bases separating them. DNA for the CDR3: TGTGCCAGCAGCGGGGACGTTAACTATGGCTACACCTTC. This codes for CASSGDVNYGYTF.

CDR3 sequence reads: CASSSRDFGTQYF. The CDR3 coding sequence is TGTGCCAGCAGCTCTCGGGACTTTGGGACCCAGTACTTC. This chain links TRBV12-3 or TRBV12-4 with TRBJ2-5; tentatively, D is TRBD2 (6 bases). The CDR3 is made up of 13 amino acids. Trimming pared 6 bases from V and 7 bases from J, leaving 15 bases between.